The next 30 T cell receptor beta chains were all read from a single sample in a study of blood T cell repertoires in COVID-19. Only in-frame clones appear in the TCRdb table, and some are missing; sequencing was by immunoSEQ multiplex PCR. The repertoire holds a few hundred thousand clones, roughly 84% seen once, with roughly 3% in the top ten. Sequencing was carried out using peripheral blood. These receptors all stem from a woman between 18 and 30 years old with acute or convalescent COVID-19.

The chain couples TRBV6-5 to TRBJ2-2, with no clear D. Trimming left V 7 bases short and J 6 bases short, with 12 bases between. The length of the CDR3 is 13 residues. Germline values: CDR1 MNHEY, CDR2 SVGAGI. Written as DNA, the CDR3 is TGTGCCAGCACCCACCTGGAGTCCGGGGAGCTGTTTTTT. Its protein product is CASTHLESGELFF.

In its sample, this clone was seen once. The J gene is TRBJ1-1, the V gene TRBV7-3, with D unresolved. The CDR3 has 15 residues. Germline assignment: CDR1 SGHTA and CDR2 FQGTGA. The V end lost 5 bases, the J end lost 0 bases, and 13 bases lay between the germline ends. CDR3 coding DNA: TGTGCCAGCAGCATCCATGGGGAGATGAACACTGAAGCTTTCTTT. As protein: CASSIHGEMNTEAFF. Together with reference TRBV7-3 and TRBJ1-1, the CDR3 gives the full variable domain: GAGVSQTPSNKVTEKGKYVELRCDPISGHTALYWYRQSLGQGPEFLIYFQGTGAADDSGLPNDRFFAVRPEGSVSTLKIQRTERGDSAVYLCASSIHGEMNTEAFFGQGTRLTVV.

The chain recombines TRBV5-1 with TRBJ2-1; D may be TRBD1 (5 bases). The germline CDR1 and CDR2 sequences are SGHRS and YFSETQ. The CDR3 sequence is 15 residues long. The V end was cut by 0 bases, the J end by 3 bases, with 10 bases between. CDR3: CASSLAGHHYNEQFF. The CDR3 region has the DNA TGCGCCAGCAGCTTGGCTGGACACCACTACAATGAGCAGTTCTTC.

V usage is TRBV4-2 and J usage is TRBJ2-5, with D maybe TRBD1 (6 bases). Trimming took 0 bases from V and 1 from J, leaving 12 bases between them. Germline loops: CDR1 LGHNA, CDR2 YNFKEQ. CDR3 length: 16 amino acids. The CDR3 coding sequence is TGTGCCAGCAGCCAAGAAGGGGGATGGGGCCAAGAGACCCAGTACTTC. Its protein product is CASSQEGGWGQETQYF.

The V call is TRBV14, the J call TRBJ1-4, with D hard to call. The length of the CDR3 is 19 residues. V gave up 0 bases and J gave up 5 bases, with 22 bases separating them. Germline V CDR1 and CDR2: SGHDN, FVKESK. The CDR3 reads CASSQETARGDSRNEKLFF. The DNA for the CDR3 is TGTGCCAGCAGCCAAGAAACGGCGCGGGGAGACTCACGCAATGAAAAACTGTTTTTT.

The chain uses TRBV2 and TRBJ2-1; 15 nucleotides align to TRBD2. The ends lost 6 bases at V and 7 bases at J; junction bases unmatched: 13. The CDR3 length is 18 residues. The V gene's germline CDR1 is SNHLY and CDR2 FYNNEI. The CDR3 is CASSAWGTSGRPTNEQFF. The CDR3 nucleotides are TGTGCCAGCAGCGCATGGGGGACTAGCGGGAGGCCCACGAATGAGCAGTTCTTC. The full variable domain, its missing parts supplied by reference TRBV2 and TRBJ2-1, is EPEVTQTPSHQVTQMGQEVILRCVPISNHLYFYWYRQILGQKVEFLVSFYNNEISEKSEIFDDQFSVERPDGSNFTLKIRSTKLEDSAMYFCASSAWGTSGRPTNEQFFGPGTRLTVL.

This rearrangement joins TRBV30 to TRBJ2-1, with D perhaps TRBD1 or TRBD2 (6 bases each). The CDR3 consists of 13 residues. Germline lookup yields CDR1 GTSNPN and CDR2 SVGIG (reference sequence). V was cut by 5 bases and J by 2 bases, with 10 bases left in between. CDR3 in amino acids: CAWGGGPYNEQFF. In nucleotides, the CDR3 is TGTGCCTGGGGAGGGGGGCCCTACAATGAGCAGTTCTTC.

V usage is TRBV29-1 and J usage is TRBJ2-3, with 15 nucleotides matching TRBD2. The CDR3 has 13 residues. With V trimmed by 6 bases and J by 8 bases, 3 bases remained unmatched. From germline, CDR1 is SQVTM and CDR2 ANQGSEA. CDR3 coding DNA: TGCAGCGTAGGACTAGCGGGAGGGCCTACGCAGTATTTT. Translating it yields CSVGLAGGPTQYF.

The V gene is TRBV6-5, the J gene TRBJ1-2; TRBD1 might be the D (6 bases). V shed 8 bases and J shed 2 bases, with 12 bases lying between them. This CDR3 has 13 amino acids. From germline, CDR1 is MNHEY and CDR2 SVGAGI. The CDR3 protein is CASRGDTNYGYTF. The CDR3 region has the DNA TGTGCCAGCCGGGGGGACACCAACTATGGCTACACCTTC.

The chain combines TRBV19 with TRBJ1-5; TRBD1 matches 9 bases. With 9 bases clipped from V and 5 bases from J, the junction kept 11 bases outside the gene matches. The CDR3 sequence is 15 residues long. Germline lookup yields CDR1 LNHDA and CDR2 SQIVND (reference sequence). The CDR3 here is CASRKEGQGHQPQHF. DNA for the CDR3: TGTGCCAGCCGAAAGGAGGGACAGGGACATCAGCCCCAGCATTTT.

The chain has TRBV4-2 and TRBJ1-2, with a tentative D call TRBD1 (5 bases). V dropped 5 bases and J dropped 7 bases, with 11 bases sitting between them. Germline V gives CDR1 LGHNA, CDR2 YNFKEQ. The CDR3 length is 12 residues. The CDR3 is CASSGGLFGYTF. DNA for the CDR3: TGTGCCAGCAGCGGGGGGTTATTTGGCTACACCTTC.

This chain links TRBV7-2 with TRBJ2-7; no reliable D call. V shed 2 bases and J shed 2 bases, with 7 bases lying between them. Germline V CDR1 and CDR2: SGHTA, FQGNSA. The CDR3 length is 13 residues. Here the CDR3 DNA reads TGTGCCAGCAGCTTAACGCGTGCCTACGAGCAGTACTTC. Translated, it gives CASSLTRAYEQYF.

The rearrangement links TRBV18 to TRBJ1-5; 10 nucleotides align to TRBD1. Germline V CDR1 and CDR2: KGHSH, LQKENI. After removal of 2 bases from V and 4 bases from J, the junction contained 2 bases not matched to a gene. This CDR3 is built from 15 residues. The CDR3 loop is CASSPGTGANQPQHF. The CDR3 coding sequence is TGTGCCAGCTCACCAGGGACAGGGGCTAATCAGCCCCAGCATTTT. The whole variable domain, filled in from reference TRBV18 and TRBJ1-5, reads NAGVMQNPRHLVRRRGQEARLRCSPMKGHSHVYWYRQLPEEGLKFMVYLQKENIIDESGMPKERFSAEFPKEGPSILRIQQVVRGDSAAYFCASSPGTGANQPQHFGDGTRLSIL.

This chain joins TRBV7-9 and TRBJ1-6, with D possibly being TRBD1 (6 bases). V was shortened by 0 bases and J by 3 bases, with 12 bases between the two germline ends. The germline V gene has CDR1 SEHNR and CDR2 FQNEAQ (reference sequence). The CDR3 is 17 residues long. The chain's CDR3 is CASSLAGQNLYNSPLHF. CDR3 nucleotides: TGTGCCAGCAGCTTAGCCGGACAGAACCTCTATAATTCACCCCTCCACTTT.

This chain links TRBV30 with TRBJ2-7; 15 positions agree with TRBD2. V was pared by 0 bases and J by 3 bases, with 12 bases of the junction left unmatched. Germline V gene data show CDR1 as GTSNPN and CDR2 as SVGIG (reference sequence). The CDR3 consists of 19 residues. This chain's CDR3 is CAWSVSGLAGGRRLYEQYF. The CDR3 bases are TGTGCCTGGAGTGTGTCGGGACTAGCGGGAGGTCGCCGTCTCTACGAGCAGTACTTC.

The V and J genes are TRBV10-1 and TRBJ2-7; 13 bases align to TRBD2. V gave up 2 bases and J gave up 1 base; unmatched junction bases: 8. Germline CDR1 WNHNN, CDR2 SYGVQD (reference sequence). The CDR3 has 18 amino acids. The CDR3 sequence: CASSEPGLAGEHSYEQYF. The CDR3, as DNA: TGCGCCAGCAGTGAGCCCGGACTAGCGGGAGAACATTCCTACGAGCAGTACTTC.

This chain joins TRBV3-1 (or the pseudogene TRBV3-2) and TRBJ2-1; TRBD1 matches at 7 bases. V lost 2 bases to trimming and J lost 8 bases; unmatched junction nucleotides: 3. Looked up from germline, CDR1 is LGHDT and CDR2 is YNNKEL (reference sequence). CDR3 length equals 13 residues. CDR3 residues: CASSQQDRYEQFF. The CDR3 DNA sequence: TGTGCCAGCAGCCAACAGGACAGGTATGAGCAGTTCTTC.

The chain employs TRBV19 and TRBJ2-7; 11 nucleotides line up with TRBD1. Germline CDR1 reads LNHDA; CDR2 reads SQIVND (reference sequence). There are 15 residues in the CDR3. Trimming cost V 4 bases and J 3 bases; bases outside gene matches: 5. The DNA of the CDR3 is TGTGCCAGTAGTAAAATGGGACAGGGGGACTACGAGCAGTACTTC. It specifies CASSKMGQGDYEQYF.

This clone was seen a handful of times. The chain employs TRBV9 and TRBJ2-1, with D hard to call. V was shortened by 3 bases and J by 0 bases, with 10 bases between the two germline ends. The CDR3 consists of 15 residues. Germline V gene data show CDR1 as SGDLS and CDR2 as YYNGEE. Here the CDR3 reads CASSGGSGSYNEQFF. Here the CDR3 DNA reads TGTGCCAGCAGCGGCGGATCGGGCTCCTACAATGAGCAGTTCTTC.

Only one count was recorded for this clone. This chain uses TRBV10-1 with TRBJ2-3; TRBD2 aligns across 8 bases. The CDR3 runs to 17 residues. Germline V gives CDR1 WNHNN, CDR2 SYGVQD (reference sequence). Trimming removed 0 bases from V and 6 bases from J; junction bases left unmatched: 11. In DNA form, the CDR3 reads TGCGCCAGCAGTGAGTCGGCTGAGACTAGCGCGTCCGATACGCAGTATTTT. Its protein is CASSESAETSASDTQYF.

This clone appeared a single time. V and J are TRBV7-6 and TRBJ2-6, with TRBD1 matching over 10 bases. The CDR3 runs 21 residues. Germline CDR1 is SGHVS and CDR2 is FNYEAQ. V lost 1 base to trimming and J lost 0 bases; unmatched junction nucleotides: 12. The CDR3 spells CASSLDTYPGQGTSGANVLTF. CDR3 bases: TGTGCCAGCAGCTTAGATACTTACCCGGGACAGGGGACCTCTGGGGCCAACGTCCTGACTTTC.

This chain joins TRBV4-3 and TRBJ2-3; D is perhaps TRBD2 (5 bases). The V end lost 4 bases, the J end lost 5 bases, and 16 bases lay between the germline ends. Germline V CDR1 and CDR2: LGHNA, YSLEER. CDR3 length equals 15 residues. CDR3 coding DNA: TGCGCCAGCAGCCCTCGGGCGGGTGAATTAGATACGCAGTATTTT. As protein: CASSPRAGELDTQYF.

This chain connects TRBV28 to TRBJ2-7, with TRBD1 matching over 7 bases. Losses at the gene ends were 5 bases for V and 3 bases for J; bases not matched to a gene: 10. This CDR3 spans 15 amino acids. The germline CDR1 and CDR2 sequences are MDHEN and SYDVKM. CDR3 in DNA: TGTGCCAGCAGTACCCCCGCCGGGACAGTCTACGAGCAGTACTTC. Amino acid sequence: CASSTPAGTVYEQYF.

This clone has just a few counts. The V and J genes are TRBV15 and TRBJ1-6; a weak D match, TRBD1 (6 bases). Looked up from germline, CDR1 is LNHNV and CDR2 is YYDKDF (reference sequence). This CDR3 is built from 17 residues. Trimming pared 5 bases from V and 3 bases from J, leaving 17 bases between. The CDR3 reads CATSPHSQGFYNSPLHF. For the CDR3, the DNA is TGTGCCACCAGCCCCCATAGTCAGGGGTTCTATAATTCACCCCTCCACTTT.

V and J are TRBV6-5 and TRBJ2-1; no clear D gene. Looked up from germline, CDR1 is MNHEY and CDR2 is SVGAGI. V was cut by 2 bases and J by 0 bases, with 8 bases left in between. This CDR3 is 15 amino acids long. The CDR3 reads CASSYSRSSYNEQFF. CDR3 sequence (DNA): TGTGCCAGCAGTTACAGTCGGAGCTCCTACAATGAGCAGTTCTTC.

The chain links TRBV6-1 to TRBJ2-7; D gene unclear. The CDR3 totals 15 residues. The V gene's germline CDR1 is MNHNS and CDR2 SASEGT. The V gene lost 1 base and the J gene lost 0 bases, with 10 bases spanning the gap. The CDR3 here is CASSEGSESSYEQYF. In nucleotides, the CDR3 is TGTGCCAGCAGTGAAGGATCCGAGAGCTCCTACGAGCAGTACTTC.

The rearrangement links TRBV10-3 to TRBJ1-1; D perhaps matches TRBD1 (6 bases). Trimming shortened V by 6 bases and J by 1 base, and 15 bases separated the two germline ends. Germline V CDR1 and CDR2: ENHRY, SYGVKD. The CDR3 is made up of 15 amino acids. CDR3 region: CAISEQGGTNTEAFF. Written as DNA, the CDR3 is TGTGCCATCAGCGAACAGGGTGGCACGAACACTGAAGCTTTCTTT.

This chain connects TRBV20-1 to TRBJ2-5; maybe TRBD2 (6 bases). Germline CDR1 DFQATT, CDR2 SNEGSKA (reference sequence). V was pared by 6 bases and J by 9 bases, with 14 bases between. The CDR3 sequence is 11 residues long. CDR3 protein: CSAPTPGAQYF. The DNA of the CDR3 is TGCAGTGCCCCGACGCCGGGGGCCCAGTACTTC.

The V call is TRBV6-6, the J call TRBJ2-3; D may be TRBD2 (6 bases). Trimming removed 5 bases from V and 4 bases from J, with 25 bases in between. This CDR3 is built from 18 residues. Germline assignment: CDR1 MNHNY and CDR2 SVGAGI (reference sequence). CDR3 region: CASSPTLGWTGEADTQYF. For the CDR3, the DNA is TGTGCCAGCAGTCCCACTTTAGGTTGGACGGGAGAGGCAGATACGCAGTATTTT.

This chain joins TRBV6-5 and TRBJ2-7, with a weak D call TRBD1 (6 bases). Trimming shortened V by 2 bases and J by 4 bases, and 12 bases separated the two germline ends. Germline V gives CDR1 MNHEY, CDR2 SVGAGI. The CDR3 is 14 residues long. The CDR3 region has the DNA TGTGCCAGCAGTTACGGGGCGACAGGATACGAGCAGTACTTC. Amino acid sequence: CASSYGATGYEQYF.